One T cell receptor (beta chain) is described in this entry. This clonotype was observed many times. Its antigen is not yet known. No per-base quality is available; no much larger clone lies one base away. The sample is drawn from a study of CD8+CD57+ T cells in acquired aplastic anemia listed by TCRdb under 2018. Study-level background: A mean of about 3 ug of DNA, ranging from about 0.17 to 30 ug, was extracted from sorted CD4+ and CD8+ cells. CD8+CD57+ expansion was defined as frequency above the mean frequency observed in healthy subjects.

Profiling of TCR beta VDJ combinations and CDR3 sequences used genomic DNA as the template. TCR repertoire sequencing was run on an Illumina HiSeq 2000. The paper's processing steps were these. Repertoires were assessed using TRBV/TRBJ rearrangement plots, CDR3 size and DJ length profiles, and Simpson's diversity index. The most abundant DNA sequence in the deep sequencing data was defined as the immunodominant clone. CDR3 amino acid sequences were screened for sharing across subjects and compared with published repertoires and the VDJdb database. Clones were called with MiXCR by TCRdb after fastp trimmed the public reads at Q25, and only in-frame beta chains were retained. Entries are consolidated by CDR3 protein sequence, retaining the most common genes and DNA. None of the V and J calls come from the authors' own analysis; TCRdb made them. Counted in this sample were around 150,000 distinct CDR3 sequences; roughly 48% of them appeared once. Together, the top ten hold approximately 3% of the sample.

CDR1 LGHDT and CDR2 YNNKEL were looked up in the germline V gene (reference sequence). V is cut by 4 bases and J by 5 bases, and the space between the germline ends is 12 bases. From its cysteine to its phenylalanine, the CDR3 spans 14 amino acids. The CDR3 DNA has 42 bases and is translated from base 1. Summary of the overall study and its limitations: No significant difference in CD8+ Simpson's diversity was found between patients and healthy controls (P=0.060). Around 31 CD8+ CDR3 sequences were shared between patients and controls but appeared highly expressed in patients and within their immunodominant clones.

Patients chosen for sequencing had shown expansion of CD8+CD57+ cells by flow cytometry. Every patient had severe acquired aplastic anemia, diagnosed using the International Study of Aplastic Anemia and Agranulocytosis and Camitta criteria. No patient had received any therapy when blood was sampled. TCR repertoires of sorted CD4+ and CD8+ blood T cells from severe aplastic anemia patients and healthy subjects were deep-sequenced in the study. Patients were enrolled under clinicaltrials.gov protocols 00001620, 01623167, 00001397, 00071045, 00081523 and 00961064 in the USA. Ficoll-Paque density gradient centrifugation was used to isolate peripheral blood mononuclear cells. Before DNA extraction, CD4+ and CD8+ T cells were sorted by FACS or by magnetic beads.

The rearrangement joined TRBV3-1 to TRBJ1-5; tentative D gene TRBD1, with 5 bases matching. The source material was sorted CD4+, CD8+, or CD8+CD57+ T cells (not recorded which) from PBMCs. This TCR derives from a human donor with aplastic anemia. The CDR3 protein sequence reads: CASSLAGRDQPQHF. The DNA sequence reads TGTGCCAGCAGCCTAGCAGGGCGCGATCAGCCCCAGCATTTT.